Given below is one T cell receptor beta chain in context. The CDR3 covers 18 residues. Germline CDR1 and CDR2: GTSNPN and SVGIG (reference sequence). Trimming took 0 bases from V and 6 from J; bases not matched to a gene: 13. This entry is derived from a study of blood T cell repertoires in COVID-19. Study information: Acute and convalescent COVID-19 samples came from the United States, Italy and Spain. T cells, B-cell-depleted T cells, or PBMCs supplied cDNA or gDNA.

TCRdb's table, derived via immunoSEQ multiplex PCR, lists solely in-frame clones and lacks some. The sample lists around 120,000 clones; roughly 90% were seen once. This receptor was identified in a man between 45 and 60 years old with acute or convalescent COVID-19. The chain carries TRBV30 and TRBJ2-3; 12 bases are shared with TRBD2. Sample: peripheral blood. CDR3 sequence (DNA): TGTGCCTGGAGTGTTGGTTCTAGCGGGAGGGCCTTTCCGGATACGCAGTATTTT. Translating it yields CAWSVGSSGRAFPDTQYF.